The 10 T cell receptor beta chains below come from one sample, sequenced in a study of shared clonotypes between healthy human individuals (dated by TCRdb to 2018 to 2020). Library preparation used the immunoSEQ multiplex PCR assay. TCRdb took over this immuneACCESS table, retaining in-frame rearrangements with V and J assigned. Such tables are incomplete; in checked studies, under half of the missing clones stem from an unresolved V gene, and the remainder is unexplained. The table for this sample lists 1.5 million to 2.5 million clones; approximately 94% of them were counted only once. The ten largest clonotypes hold around 1% of the sample. For the CD8 naive samples, CD45RO-negative cells were positively selected for CCR7, yielding a CD45RA+CCR7+ population from which TemRA cells were excluded. The sequenced material came from naive CD8+ T cells sorted from blood. The cell subset or site label corresponds to: CD45RA+CCR7+. The source of these receptors is a young man in good health.

The rearrangement links TRBV11-2 to TRBJ1-2; D gene unclear. This CDR3 contains 17 residues. V was pared by 0 bases and J by 4 bases, with 18 bases between. Germline values: CDR1 SGHAT, CDR2 FQNNGV. As DNA, the CDR3 is TGTGCCAGCAGCTTAGATCCCGGGGAGGGCGGTGGCTATGGCTACACCTTC. Translating it yields CASSLDPGEGGGYGYTF.

The chain couples TRBV10-3 to TRBJ2-1, with D maybe TRBD1 (6 bases). Per the germline V gene, CDR1 is ENHRY and CDR2 is SYGVKD. V lost 3 bases and J lost 4, with 19 bases in between. The length of the CDR3 is 17 residues. The CDR3 nucleotides read TGTGCCATCAGTGATCCAGGGACAATAGCGAATTACAATGAGCAGTTCTTC. It specifies CAISDPGTIANYNEQFF.

J is TRBJ2-5 and V is TRBV6-6; TRBD1 or TRBD2 may be the D gene (5 bases each). This CDR3 spans 14 amino acids. CDR1 is MNHNY, CDR2 SVGAGI, per germline (reference sequence). V dropped 4 bases and J dropped 1 base, with 10 bases sitting between them. The CDR3: CASSSVGTQETQYF. CDR3 DNA sequence: TGTGCCAGCAGTTCCGTGGGGACCCAAGAGACCCAGTACTTC.

A few counts support this clone. An end of the junction does not agree with germline; a read error may underlie this. The chain joins TRBV2 to TRBJ2-7; D not resolved. The CDR3 is made up of 11 amino acids. Germline V gene data show CDR1 as SNHLY and CDR2 as FYNNEI. The CDR3, as DNA: TGTGCCAGATCCAGCTCCCACGAGCAGTACTTC. Encoded protein: CARSSSHEQYF.

This chain joins TRBV6-6 and TRBJ2-7, with unresolved D. The CDR3 length is 12 residues. V dropped 8 bases and J dropped 2 bases, with 10 bases sitting between them. CDR1 is MNHNY and CDR2 is SVGAGI in the germline V gene (reference sequence). The CDR3 reads CASFSHTYEQYF. In DNA form, the CDR3 reads TGTGCCAGCTTTTCCCATACCTACGAGCAGTACTTC.

The chain uses TRBV2 and TRBJ2-1, with 7 bases lining up with TRBD2. J gave up 9 bases and V 3 bases, and 5 bases lay outside the gene matches. The CDR3 sequence is 13 residues long. The germline V gene has CDR1 SNHLY and CDR2 FYNNEI. The DNA for the CDR3 is TGTGCCAGCAGTGACTTTACGGGAGGTGAGCAGTTCTTC. Residues: CASSDFTGGEQFF.

This chain connects TRBV4-3 to TRBJ1-4; 7 bases line up with TRBD1. Looked up from germline, CDR1 is LGHNA and CDR2 is YSLEER. The trim removed 0 bases at V and 8 bases at J, leaving 6 bases unmatched. The CDR3 extends over 15 amino acids. CDR3 residues: CASSQDRDSWEKLFF. For the CDR3, the DNA is TGCGCCAGCAGCCAAGATCGGGACAGCTGGGAAAAACTGTTTTTT.

The genes are TRBV5-5 and TRBJ2-7; the D gene is possibly TRBD2 (6 bases). Germline lookup yields CDR1 SGHKS and CDR2 YYEKEE (reference sequence). V lost 1 base and J lost 0, with 17 bases in between. The CDR3 is 17 residues long. CDR3: CASSLKAYGGSSYEQYF. For the CDR3, the DNA is TGTGCCAGCAGCTTGAAAGCATATGGGGGGTCCTCCTACGAGCAGTACTTC.

The chain couples TRBV19 to TRBJ1-1; D ambiguous. The CDR3 consists of 13 residues. CDR1 LNHDA and CDR2 SQIVND come from the germline V gene (reference sequence). V was cut by 9 bases and J by 1 base, with 12 bases left in between. DNA of the CDR3: TGTGCCAGCCGATTATGGGAGAACACTGAAGCTTTCTTT. Encoded protein: CASRLWENTEAFF.

This chain uses TRBV19 with TRBJ2-1; 7 positions match TRBD1. The trim removed 4 bases at V and 8 bases at J, leaving 5 bases unmatched. The V gene's germline CDR1 is LNHDA and CDR2 SQIVND (reference sequence). The CDR3 length is 13 residues. In DNA, the CDR3 is TGTGCCAGTAGTACCTGGGACAGCCATGAGCAGTTCTTC. Protein: CASSTWDSHEQFF.